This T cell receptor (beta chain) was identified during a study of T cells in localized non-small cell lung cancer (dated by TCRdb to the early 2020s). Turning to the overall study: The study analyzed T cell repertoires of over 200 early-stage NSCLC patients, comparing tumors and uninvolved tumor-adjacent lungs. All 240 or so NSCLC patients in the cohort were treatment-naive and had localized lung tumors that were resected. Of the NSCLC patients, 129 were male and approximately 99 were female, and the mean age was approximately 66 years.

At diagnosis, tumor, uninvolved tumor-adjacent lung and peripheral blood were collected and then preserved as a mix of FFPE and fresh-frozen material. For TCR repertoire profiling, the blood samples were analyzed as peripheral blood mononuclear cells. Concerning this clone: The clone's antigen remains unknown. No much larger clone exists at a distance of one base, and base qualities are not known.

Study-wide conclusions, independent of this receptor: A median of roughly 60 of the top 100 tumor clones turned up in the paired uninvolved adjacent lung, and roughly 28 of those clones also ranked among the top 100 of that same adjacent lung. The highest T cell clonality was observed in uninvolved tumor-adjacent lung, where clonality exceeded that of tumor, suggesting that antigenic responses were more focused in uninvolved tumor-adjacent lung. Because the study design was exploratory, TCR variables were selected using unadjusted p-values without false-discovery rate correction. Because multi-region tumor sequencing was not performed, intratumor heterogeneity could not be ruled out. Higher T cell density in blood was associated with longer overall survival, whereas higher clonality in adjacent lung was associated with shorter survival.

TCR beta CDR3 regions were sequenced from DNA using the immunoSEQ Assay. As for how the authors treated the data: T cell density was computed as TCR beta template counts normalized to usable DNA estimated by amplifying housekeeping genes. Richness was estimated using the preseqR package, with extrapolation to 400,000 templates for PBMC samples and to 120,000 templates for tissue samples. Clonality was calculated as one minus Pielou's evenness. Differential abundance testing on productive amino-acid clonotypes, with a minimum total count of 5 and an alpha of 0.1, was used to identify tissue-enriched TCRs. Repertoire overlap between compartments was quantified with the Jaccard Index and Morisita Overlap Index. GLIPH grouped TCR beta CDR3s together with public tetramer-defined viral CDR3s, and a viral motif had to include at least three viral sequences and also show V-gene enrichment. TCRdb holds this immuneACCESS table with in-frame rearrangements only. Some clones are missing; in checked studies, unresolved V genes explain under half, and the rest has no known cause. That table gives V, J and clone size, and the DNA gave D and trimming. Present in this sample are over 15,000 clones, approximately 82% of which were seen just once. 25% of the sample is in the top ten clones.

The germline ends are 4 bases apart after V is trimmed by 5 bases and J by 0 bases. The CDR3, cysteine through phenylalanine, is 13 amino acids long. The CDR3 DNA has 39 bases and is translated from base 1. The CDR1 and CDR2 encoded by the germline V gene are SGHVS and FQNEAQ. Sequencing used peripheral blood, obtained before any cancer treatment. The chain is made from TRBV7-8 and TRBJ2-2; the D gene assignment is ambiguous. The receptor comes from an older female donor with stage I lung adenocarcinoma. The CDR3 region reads CASSQSNTGELFF. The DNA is TGTGCCAGCAGCCAATCGAACACCGGGGAGCTGTTTTTT.